The next 22 T cell receptor beta chains were all read from a single sample in a study of cytomegalovirus exposure and HLA in healthy donors. The PCR contained 60 Vbeta and 13 Jbeta primers. Libraries were prepared by immunoSEQ multiplex PCR; TCRdb keeps only in-frame clonotypes and omits some of them. The repertoire includes over 90,000 clones, around 81% of them detected once, and about 5.5% sits in the top ten. Material for sequencing was PBMCs. Receptors were obtained from a man between 40 and 49 years old in good health and CMV-seropositive.

This clone was counted only a few times. This chain joins TRBV6-4 and TRBJ1-6; the D is unclear. CDR1 is MRHNA, CDR2 SNTAGT, per germline. The CDR3 length is 13 residues. V was cut by 2 bases and J by 5 bases, with 4 bases left in between. Here the CDR3 reads CASSDRDNSPLHF. The DNA of the CDR3 is TGTGCCAGCAGTGACCGAGATAATTCACCCCTCCACTTT.

This clone came up a few times. This sequence joins TRBV7-9 and TRBJ2-1; D not certain. Trimming took off 4 bases at V and 0 bases at J, with 16 bases between the two ends. The germline CDR1 and CDR2 sequences are SEHNR and FQNEAQ (reference sequence). The CDR3 has 17 amino acids. The CDR3 DNA sequence: TGTGCCAGCAGCTACCCTACTCAAACTCCCTCCTACAATGAGCAGTTCTTC. This codes for CASSYPTQTPSYNEQFF.

A few counts support this clone. The rearrangement joins TRBV5-1 to TRBJ1-1; 7 positions match TRBD1. The CDR3 length is 13 residues. Germline-derived CDR1 and CDR2 are SGHRS and YFSETQ. V dropped 4 bases and J dropped 4; count of bases not matched to a gene: 4. CDR3 DNA: TGCGCCAGCAGCACCCAGGGGGGCACTGAAGCTTTCTTT. This sequence encodes CASSTQGGTEAFF. Supplemented by reference TRBV5-1 and TRBJ1-1, the full variable domain reads KAGVTQTPRYLIKTRGQQVTLSCSPISGHRSVSWYQQTPGQGLQFLFEYFSETQRNKGNFPGRFSGRQFSNSRSEMNVSTLELGDSALYLCASSTQGGTEAFFGQGTRLTVV.

The rearrangement joins TRBV6-6 to TRBJ1-5, with D unresolved. The V gene lost 3 bases and the J gene lost 2 bases, with 14 bases spanning the gap. The CDR3 is made up of 16 amino acids. Germline-derived CDR1 and CDR2 are MNHNY and SVGAGI (reference sequence). The CDR3 here is CASSYSLGGGNQPQHF. In DNA, the CDR3 is TGTGCCAGCAGTTATTCACTTGGCGGTGGCAATCAGCCCCAGCATTTT.

The chain carries TRBV10-3 and TRBJ1-1; D gene unclear. V lost 7 bases to trimming and J lost 0 bases, with 9 bases between them. Germline loops: CDR1 ENHRY, CDR2 SYGVKD. The CDR3 is 13 amino acids. As DNA, the CDR3 is TGTGCCATCAAAGGGAGATTGAACACTGAAGCTTTCTTT. Translating it yields CAIKGRLNTEAFF.

The rearrangement joins TRBV9 to TRBJ2-1; 9 positions agree with TRBD2. J gave up 6 bases and V 2 bases, and 6 bases lay outside the gene matches. The CDR3 extends over 15 amino acids. CDR1 and CDR2 (germline): SGDLS, YYNGEE. The CDR3: CASSVLAGDGNEQFF. Written as DNA, the CDR3 is TGTGCCAGCAGCGTCTTAGCGGGAGACGGCAATGAGCAGTTCTTC.

The chain recombines TRBV15 with TRBJ1-2, with TRBD1 identical over 9 bases. The CDR3 has 18 amino acids. Trimming at V came to 1 base and at J to 0 bases, leaving 9 bases not matched to a gene. In germline, CDR1 is LNHNV, CDR2 YYDKDF (reference sequence). In DNA, the CDR3 is TGTGCCACCAGCAGAGCAGGCCCGGGACAGGGTACTAACTATGGCTACACCTTC. Translating gives CATSRAGPGQGTNYGYTF.

The chain recombines TRBV5-1 with TRBJ2-7, with a possible D match to TRBD2 (6 bases). This CDR3 has 15 amino acids. CDR1 is SGHRS and CDR2 is YFSETQ in the germline V gene. Trimming removed 0 bases at V and 2 bases at J, with 12 bases between. The CDR3 is CASSLAGTGTYEQYF. CDR3 nucleotide sequence: TGCGCCAGCAGCTTGGCCGGGACTGGCACCTACGAGCAGTACTTC.

The chain couples TRBV4-2 to TRBJ2-1; 9 positions agree with TRBD2. CDR3 size: 17 residues. Germline V CDR1 and CDR2: LGHNA, YNFKEQ. J gave up 7 bases and V 0 bases, and 10 bases lay outside the gene matches. This CDR3 is CASSQEKGGGAGNEQFF. The DNA for the CDR3 is TGTGCCAGCAGCCAAGAGAAGGGCGGGGGGGCGGGGAATGAGCAGTTCTTC.

The chain carries TRBV7-6 and TRBJ1-4, with D possibly TRBD1 on 5 matching bases. V was trimmed by 1 base and J by 3 bases, leaving 6 bases between them. Germline V gene sequence: CDR1 SGHVS, CDR2 FNYEAQ. The CDR3 loop spans 14 amino acids. The CDR3 DNA reads TGTGCCAGCAGCTTAGGGGGCTCTAATGAAAAACTGTTTTTT. This codes for CASSLGGSNEKLFF. The variable domain in full, with the rest retrieved from reference TRBV7-6 and TRBJ1-4, is GAGVSQSPRYKVTKRGQDVALRCDPISGHVSLYWYRQALGQGPEFLTYFNYEAQQDKSGLPNDRFSAERPEGSISTLTIQRTEQRDSAMYRCASSLGGSNEKLFFGSGTQLSVL.

With respect to this clone: This same CDR3 is encoded by further DNA sequences in the sample. This rearrangement joins TRBV6-5 to TRBJ1-2, with D possibly matching TRBD1 (5 bases). The CDR3 loop spans 13 amino acids. With 6 bases removed from V and 0 bases from J, the gap between germline ends came to 8 bases. Looked up from germline, CDR1 is MNHEY and CDR2 is SVGAGI. CDR3 nucleotide sequence: TGTGCCAGCAGGACAGACGCTAACTATGGCTACACCTTC. Protein product: CASRTDANYGYTF.

The V gene is TRBV30, the J gene TRBJ1-2; 7 bases align to TRBD1. CDR1 is GTSNPN, CDR2 SVGIG, per germline (reference sequence). The CDR3 loop spans 14 amino acids. The J segment lost 4 bases and the V segment lost 8 bases, leaving 13 bases of the junction unmatched. Here the CDR3 DNA reads TGTGCCGCCATCCGACAGGGAACCTCCTATGGCTACACCTTC. Translated: CAAIRQGTSYGYTF.

The rearrangement joins TRBV10-3 to TRBJ2-7; 10 bases map to TRBD2. The CDR3 is 16 amino acids. In germline, CDR1 is ENHRY, CDR2 SYGVKD. The V segment lost 2 bases and the J segment 5 bases; nucleotides outside the gene matches: 9. CDR3 nucleotides: TGTGCCATCAGTGAGGGTCCTAGCGGGAGTAGAGACGAGCAGTACTTC. Its translation is CAISEGPSGSRDEQYF.

This clone has a handful of counts. CDR3 in amino acids: CASSSLRTLNTEAFF. The CDR3 DNA sequence: TGTGCCAGCAGCTCCCTTAGGACACTGAACACTGAAGCTTTCTTT. The chain links TRBV5-6 to TRBJ1-1, with D possibly matching TRBD1 (5 bases). The germline V and J ends were trimmed by 3 bases and 0 bases, with 12 bases remaining between them. CDR1 SGHDT and CDR2 YYEEEE come from the germline V gene. This CDR3 contains 15 residues.

The rearrangement joins TRBV19 to TRBJ1-2, with D perhaps matching TRBD1 (6 bases). Per the germline V gene, CDR1 is LNHDA and CDR2 is SQIVND (reference sequence). The CDR3 is made up of 13 amino acids. V shed 8 bases and J shed 5 bases, with 15 bases lying between them. This chain's CDR3 is CASLGQTYYGYTF. CDR3 DNA sequence: TGTGCCAGTCTCGGACAGACCTATTATGGCTACACCTTC.

The chain carries TRBV11-1 and TRBJ2-7, with 7 bases aligning to TRBD1. Looked up from germline, CDR1 is SGHAT and CDR2 is FQDESV (reference sequence). Trimming at V came to 5 bases and at J to 13 bases, leaving 8 bases not matched to a gene. CDR3 length: 11 residues. The CDR3 DNA reads as TGTGCCAGCAGCGAAGGACAGGTTAACTACTTC. Protein: CASSEGQVNYF.

The chain joins TRBV7-2 to TRBJ2-2, with TRBD2 matching 7 bases. CDR1 is SGHTA and CDR2 is FQGNSA in the germline V gene. With 5 bases clipped from V and 3 bases from J, the junction kept 9 bases outside the gene matches. The length of the CDR3 is 16 residues. CDR3 DNA: TGTGCCAGCAGCCTCCGGGCGGGAGTATACACCGGGGAGCTGTTTTTT. This translates into CASSLRAGVYTGELFF.

The chain is built from TRBV6-1 and TRBJ2-3; D is possibly TRBD1 (6 bases). CDR3 length equals 15 residues. V was trimmed by 8 bases and J by 4 bases, leaving 19 bases between them. CDR1 MNHNS and CDR2 SASEGT come from the germline V gene. In nucleotides, the CDR3 is TGTGCCAGCGCCAACCAGGGGAATTTACCAGATACGCAGTATTTT. Translated, it gives CASANQGNLPDTQYF.

This sequence joins TRBV2 and TRBJ2-5; 7 bases match TRBD2. Germline CDR1 SNHLY, CDR2 FYNNEI. CDR3 length: 14 residues. Trimming took 9 bases from V and 3 from J; bases not matched to a gene: 10. CDR3 bases: TGTGCCAGAGCGGGACTCCCGCACGAAGAGACCCAGTACTTC. This translates into CARAGLPHEETQYF.

CDR3 nucleotide sequence: TGTGCCAGCAGCTCACAGGGTGGATATCAGGAGCAGTACTTC. Amino acids: CASSSQGGYQEQYF. The V call is TRBV5-4, the J call TRBJ2-7, with a possible D match to TRBD1 (6 bases). Trimming removed 3 bases at V and 7 bases at J, with 17 bases between. Germline V gene lookup returns CDR1 SGHNT and CDR2 YYREEE (reference sequence). This CDR3 comprises 14 residues.

The chain carries TRBV4-1 and TRBJ2-7; 7 bases fit TRBD2. The V segment lost 1 base and the J segment 9 bases; nucleotides outside the gene matches: 9. The CDR3 length is 14 residues. Germline-derived CDR1 and CDR2 are MGHRA and YSYEKL. DNA for the CDR3: TGCGCCAGCAGCCAAGGCTGGGGGGGACGGGGGCAGTACTTC. It translates to CASSQGWGGRGQYF.

The chain couples TRBV2 to TRBJ2-3, with 11 bases fitting TRBD2. This CDR3 contains 15 residues. V was clipped by 6 bases and J by 8 bases; unmatched bases: 10. Germline CDR1 SNHLY, CDR2 FYNNEI. The CDR3 DNA is TGTGCCAGCAGCGGGACTAGCGGTACTCATTCTACGCAGTATTTT. This gives the protein CASSGTSGTHSTQYF.